This passage covers 25 T cell receptor beta chains from one sample sequenced in a study of cytomegalovirus exposure and HLA in healthy donors. Primers: 60 Vbeta forward and 13 Jbeta reverse. Sequenced by immunoSEQ multiplex PCR; TCRdb stores in-frame clones only, minus some. The data show under 200,000 clones, with over 75% seen just once and 1.5% to 2% held by the top ten. Sequencing used PBMCs. Source of these receptors: a woman between 18 and 29 years old in good health and CMV-seronegative.

In this sample, this clone turned up once. The CDR3 loop is CAITDGEKRDGYTF. The CDR3 DNA reads as TGTGCCATCACCGACGGGGAGAAGAGAGATGGCTACACCTTC. V is TRBV10-3 and J is TRBJ1-2; the D is unclear. V shed 7 bases and J shed 6 bases, with 18 bases lying between them. There are 14 residues in the CDR3. Germline V CDR1 and CDR2: ENHRY, SYGVKD.

This sequence joins TRBV11-2 and TRBJ2-1; a possible D gene is TRBD1 (5 bases). Trimming removed 0 bases from V and 3 bases from J, with 12 bases in between. Germline lookup yields CDR1 SGHAT and CDR2 FQNNGV. CDR3 length: 16 residues. DNA of the CDR3: TGTGCCAGCAGCTTAGACGGCAGGGTTATCTACAATGAGCAGTTCTTC. This translates into CASSLDGRVIYNEQFF.

This chain connects TRBV2 to TRBJ1-2, with 7 bases fitting TRBD1. The CDR3 extends over 13 amino acids. Looked up from germline, CDR1 is SNHLY and CDR2 is FYNNEI. V shed 2 bases, J shed 5 bases, and the junction held 2 bases outside the gene matches. The CDR3 DNA follows: TGTGCCAGCAGTGAATGGGACAGATATGGCTACACCTTC. It specifies CASSEWDRYGYTF.

The rearrangement joins TRBV6-1 to TRBJ1-2; 8 nucleotides agree with TRBD1. The V gene's germline CDR1 is MNHNS and CDR2 SASEGT. The CDR3 runs 15 residues. V was clipped by 1 base and J by 5 bases; unmatched bases: 6. The CDR3 sequence is CASSEGTGFPYGYTF. In DNA form, the CDR3 reads TGTGCCAGCAGTGAAGGGACAGGGTTCCCGTATGGCTACACCTTC.

The chain carries TRBV2 and TRBJ1-1; no clear D gene. The CDR3 has 15 residues. CDR1 SNHLY and CDR2 FYNNEI come from the germline V gene. Trimming took 3 bases from V and 8 from J, leaving 19 bases between them. CDR3: CASSEFVGGSEEAFF. The CDR3 DNA follows: TGTGCCAGCAGTGAGTTTGTGGGAGGGTCCGAGGAAGCTTTCTTT.

The V and J genes are TRBV6-5 and TRBJ1-1; D is unresolved. The germline V gene has CDR1 MNHEY and CDR2 SVGAGI. The CDR3 is made up of 13 amino acids. V lost 1 base to trimming and J lost 7 bases, with 10 bases between them. CDR3 sequence reads: CASSYYGEGEAFF. DNA for the CDR3: TGTGCCAGCAGTTACTACGGGGAGGGTGAAGCTTTCTTT.

The chain couples TRBV5-1 to TRBJ1-4, with D maybe TRBD1 (6 bases). The V gene's germline CDR1 is SGHRS and CDR2 YFSETQ. Trimming pared 3 bases from V and 1 base from J, leaving 7 bases between. The CDR3 loop spans 14 amino acids. CDR3 coding DNA: TGCGCCAGCAGCTCACAGGGAACTAATGAAAAACTGTTTTTT. It encodes CASSSQGTNEKLFF.

This chain connects TRBV4-1 to TRBJ1-4, with D perhaps TRBD1 (5 bases). The V and J ends lost 2 bases and 3 bases respectively, with 19 bases between them. This CDR3 is 18 amino acids long. Germline CDR1 MGHRA, CDR2 YSYEKL. The CDR3 DNA sequence: TGCGCCAGCAGCCAAAGTCCGGGACTCCAAGGGGCTAATGAAAAACTGTTTTTT. Protein sequence: CASSQSPGLQGANEKLFF.

The chain couples TRBV18 to TRBJ1-2; tentative D call: TRBD1 (6 bases). CDR3 size: 12 residues. Germline CDR1 is KGHSH and CDR2 is LQKENI. V gave up 2 bases and J gave up 9 bases, with 10 bases separating them. This chain's CDR3 is CASSPTGKSYTF. The CDR3 DNA sequence: TGTGCCAGCTCACCAACAGGGAAGAGCTACACCTTC.

This clone was counted a few times. The chain recombines TRBV5-4 with TRBJ2-1, with 12 bases identical to TRBD2. CDR1 is SGHNT and CDR2 is YYREEE in the germline V gene (reference sequence). This CDR3 region has 15 residues. V was pared by 4 bases and J by 9 bases, with 8 bases of the junction left unmatched. CDR3: CASSRTSGTHSEQFF. CDR3 nucleotide sequence: TGTGCCAGCAGCCGGACTAGCGGGACTCATAGTGAGCAGTTCTTC.

The J gene is TRBJ1-2, the V gene TRBV27, with 7 bases matching TRBD1. Per germline, CDR1 MNHEY and CDR2 SMNVEV (reference sequence). J lost 5 bases, V lost 2 bases, and 2 bases had no gene match. This CDR3 contains 13 residues. Here the CDR3 reads CASSLGTDYGYTF. The CDR3 nucleotides read TGTGCCAGCAGTTTAGGGACAGATTATGGCTACACCTTC.

The chain uses TRBV7-9 and TRBJ1-1, with D hard to call. Per germline, CDR1 SEHNR and CDR2 FQNEAQ (reference sequence). Trimming shortened V by 5 bases and J by 5 bases, and 12 bases separated the two germline ends. The CDR3 has 13 amino acids. The CDR3 DNA follows: TGTGCCAGCAGCGAGCACGCGGGGACTGAAGCTTTCTTT. Translating gives CASSEHAGTEAFF.

V gene TRBV5-6 combines with J gene TRBJ1-1; tentative D call: TRBD1 (6 bases). The V gene lost 1 base and the J gene lost 5 bases, with 12 bases spanning the gap. Germline CDR1 and CDR2: SGHDT and YYEEEE. The CDR3 spans 14 residues. CDR3 in DNA: TGTGCCAGCAGCTTGTGGGGGCCACAAACTGAAGCTTTCTTT. Translating gives CASSLWGPQTEAFF.

This chain joins TRBV19 and TRBJ2-3; the match to TRBD2 covers 9 bases. Germline loops: CDR1 LNHDA, CDR2 SQIVND (reference sequence). This CDR3 has 15 amino acids. The J segment lost 0 bases and the V segment lost 5 bases, leaving 3 bases of the junction unmatched. The CDR3 region has the DNA TGTGCCAGTAGTGATGGGACTAGCAGCACAGATACGCAGTATTTT. As protein: CASSDGTSSTDTQYF. Filled out from reference TRBV19 and TRBJ2-3, the complete variable domain reads DGGITQSPKYLFRKEGQNVTLSCEQNLNHDAMYWYRQDPGQGLRLIYYSQIVNDFQKGDIAEGYSVSREKKESFPLTVTSAQKNPTAFYLCASSDGTSSTDTQYFGPGTRLTVL.

V is TRBV30 and J is TRBJ2-1; tentative D call: TRBD2 (6 bases). Per the germline V gene, CDR1 is GTSNPN and CDR2 is SVGIG (reference sequence). The CDR3 runs to 12 residues. Trimming left V 4 bases short and J 9 bases short, with 13 bases between. The CDR3 loop reads CAWTLLASEQFF. In nucleotides, the CDR3 is TGTGCCTGGACGTTACTAGCATCTGAGCAGTTCTTC.

CDR3 nucleotide sequence: TGCGCCAGCAGCTTGGGCGGGACAGGGTCCTACGAGCAGTACTTC. Residues: CASSLGGTGSYEQYF. The rearrangement uses TRBV5-1 and TRBJ2-7; 9 bases are a match to TRBD1. The CDR3 consists of 15 residues. V dropped 0 bases and J dropped 1; count of bases not matched to a gene: 2. From germline, CDR1 is SGHRS and CDR2 YFSETQ.

Points on this clone: The junction differs from germline at one of its ends, possibly a read error. Other DNA sequences in this specimen translate into the identical CDR3. The chain carries TRBV7-9 and TRBJ1-2; possible D gene TRBD1, 5 bases. Germline CDR1 reads SEHNR; CDR2 reads FQNEAQ (reference sequence). The CDR3 is 13 residues long. CDR3: CASNGRGDYGYTF. The CDR3 nucleotides read TGTGCCAGCAACGGGCGGGGGGACTACGGCTACACCTTC.

This chain uses TRBV5-1 with TRBJ2-7; D remains ambiguous. The germline CDR1 and CDR2 sequences are SGHRS and YFSETQ. The CDR3 spans 14 residues. Trimming took 0 bases from V and 6 from J, leaving 13 bases between them. CDR3 sequence (DNA): TGCGCCAGCAGCTTGGGAGCGACGTCAATCGAGCAGTACTTC. Amino acid sequence: CASSLGATSIEQYF. The variable domain in full, completed from reference TRBV5-1 and TRBJ2-7, reads KAGVTQTPRYLIKTRGQQVTLSCSPISGHRSVSWYQQTPGQGLQFLFEYFSETQRNKGNFPGRFSGRQFSNSRSEMNVSTLELGDSALYLCASSLGATSIEQYFGPGTRLTVT.

This chain links TRBV4-1 with TRBJ2-1; 7 bases line up with TRBD2. CDR3 length: 15 amino acids. The J segment lost 5 bases and the V segment lost 0 bases, leaving 4 bases of the junction unmatched. Germline assignment: CDR1 MGHRA and CDR2 YSYEKL. DNA of the CDR3: TGCGCCAGCAGCCAAGATCCCGGGAGGCACAATGAGCAGTTCTTC. It codes for CASSQDPGRHNEQFF.

The CDR3 region is CASSPPGHGQETQYF. The CDR3 DNA sequence: TGTGCCAGCTCACCACCGGGGCATGGCCAAGAGACCCAGTACTTC. The V call is TRBV18, the J call TRBJ2-5; D possibly corresponds to TRBD1 (5 bases). CDR1 and CDR2 from the germline V gene are KGHSH and LQKENI. Trimming removed 0 bases at V and 1 base at J, with 9 bases between. This CDR3 spans 15 amino acids.

The chain carries TRBV14 and TRBJ2-7, with 8 nucleotides matching TRBD2. J gave up 0 bases and V 5 bases, and 12 bases lay outside the gene matches. Germline CDR1 and CDR2: SGHDN and FVKESK. The CDR3 extends over 17 amino acids. The CDR3 spells CASSNLGSAGVSYEQYF. The CDR3, as DNA: TGTGCCAGCAGCAACTTGGGATCAGCGGGGGTCTCCTACGAGCAGTACTTC. The full variable domain, completed using reference TRBV14 and TRBJ2-7, is EAGVTQFPSHSVIEKGQTVTLRCDPISGHDNLYWYRRVMGKEIKFLLHFVKESKQDESGMPNNRFLAERTGGTYSTLKVQPAELEDSGVYFCASSNLGSAGVSYEQYFGPGTRLTVT.

There are a few counts of this clone. The gene calls are TRBV19 and TRBJ2-3; 15 bases line up with TRBD2. Looked up from germline, CDR1 is LNHDA and CDR2 is SQIVND (reference sequence). The CDR3 contains 17 residues. V gave up 5 bases and J gave up 1 base; unmatched junction bases: 4. CDR3 loop: CASSGLAGGRGTDTQYF. The CDR3 DNA follows: TGTGCCAGTAGTGGACTAGCGGGGGGGCGGGGCACAGATACGCAGTATTTT. Looking up the rest from reference TRBV19 and TRBJ2-3 gives the full variable domain: DGGITQSPKYLFRKEGQNVTLSCEQNLNHDAMYWYRQDPGQGLRLIYYSQIVNDFQKGDIAEGYSVSREKKESFPLTVTSAQKNPTAFYLCASSGLAGGRGTDTQYFGPGTRLTVL.

This rearrangement joins TRBV9 to TRBJ2-3; D ambiguous. CDR3 size: 14 residues. V gave up 0 bases and J gave up 4 bases, with 9 bases separating them. Germline CDR1 and CDR2: SGDLS and YYNGEE. In DNA, the CDR3 is TGTGCCAGCAGCGTAGAGGCTAGAGCAGATACGCAGTATTTT. This gives the protein CASSVEARADTQYF.

This clone appeared a few times. The gene calls are TRBV6-5 and TRBJ1-2; D gene uncertain. This CDR3 is 13 amino acids long. CDR1 MNHEY and CDR2 SVGAGI come from the germline V gene. Trimming removed 0 bases from V and 7 bases from J, with 9 bases in between. DNA of the CDR3: TGTGCCAGCAGTTACTCCGAGGTCACTGGCTACACCTTC. This codes for CASSYSEVTGYTF.

The chain combines TRBV7-6 with TRBJ2-2; 7 bases fit TRBD1. Trimming removed 2 bases from V and 5 bases from J; junction bases left unmatched: 5. The germline CDR1 and CDR2 sequences are SGHVS and FNYEAQ. CDR3 length: 15 amino acids. The CDR3 bases are TGTGCCAGCAGCTTACGACAGGGCTTGACCGGGGAGCTGTTTTTT. This codes for CASSLRQGLTGELFF.